A selection of T cell receptor beta chains follows, all from one sample in a study of blood T cells in healthy people across ages. TCRdb analysed the 5' RACE reads with MiXCR anew, one entry per CDR3 protein. Among around 790,000 distinct CDR3 sequences listed, roughly 44% were seen once. The material sequenced was blood. The receptor source for this set is a man in his sixties in good health. The CDR3 runs from the conserved cysteine through the conserved F or W. Fields, in order: J gene, V gene, D gene, clone size, CDR3 protein, CDR3 DNA. A D gene is named only where the DNA matches it firmly. Size is stated for part of the rows, as once, few or many counts, or as a class when the clone is expanded.

TRBJ1-5	TRBV6-5	-	-	CASSPHRYNQPQHF	TGTGCCAGCAGCCCGCACAGGTACAATCAGCCCCAGCATTTT
TRBJ2-7	TRBV10-3	TRBD1	few	CAISTRQGYEQYF	TGTGCCATCAGCACTAGACAGGGGTACGAGCAGTACTTC
TRBJ2-7	TRBV29-1	-	-	CSVGTVYKQYF	TGCAGCGTTGGGACGGTTTATAAGCAGTACTTC
TRBJ2-1	TRBV6-6	-	-	CASSFPQSAYNEQFF	TGTGCCAGCAGTTTCCCACAGTCGGCTTACAATGAGCAGTTCTTC
TRBJ2-5	TRBV3-1	TRBD1	-	CASRDRARETQYF	TGTGCCAGCAGGGACAGGGCGCGAGAGACCCAGTACTTC
TRBJ2-7	TRBV20-1	TRBD2	few	CSAPAGLFYEQYF	TGCAGTGCTCCAGCGGGACTATTCTACGAGCAGTACTTC
TRBJ1-5	TRBV19	-	few	CASSIAVSGYQPQHF	TGTGCCAGTAGTATAGCGGTTTCCGGCTATCAGCCCCAGCATTTT
TRBJ1-2	TRBV5-6	-	-	CVSSGGTNYGYTF	TGTGTCAGCAGCGGCGGGACGAACTATGGCTATACCTTC
TRBJ2-1	TRBV3-1	TRBD1	few	CASREQGARGEQFF	TGTGCCAGCCGCGAACAGGGGGCGCGCGGTGAGCAGTTCTTC
TRBJ2-7	TRBV27	-	many	CASSFRGSYEQYF	TGTGCCAGCAGTTTCCGGGGTTCCTACGAGCAGTACTTC
TRBJ2-6	TRBV12-3/TRBV12-4	TRBD2	-	CASGTSGGAGANVLTF	TGTGCCAGCGGAACTAGCGGGGGGGCTGGGGCCAACGTCCTGACTTTC
TRBJ2-3	TRBV5-1	-	-	CASSSTAGPDTQYF	TGCGCCAGCAGCTCGACTGCGGGCCCAGATACGCAGTATTTT
TRBJ2-7	TRBV5-5	-	many	CASRSLRRYEQYF	TGTGCCAGCAGGTCGTTGCGCAGGTACGAGCAGTACTTC
TRBJ2-3	TRBV15	TRBD2	-	CATSRTSGSTDTQYF	TGTGCCACCAGCAGGACTAGCGGGAGCACAGATACGCAGTATTTT
TRBJ2-7	TRBV29-1	-	many	CSVEDDTQYEQYF	TGCAGCGTTGAAGATGACACTCAATACGAGCAGTACTTC
TRBJ1-2	TRBV20-1	-	few	CSARDSLAGTKSNYGYTF	TGCAGTGCTAGAGATAGCCTAGCAGGGACCAAATCTAACTATGGCTACACCTTC
TRBJ1-5	TRBV28	-	-	CASSSHQPQHF	TGTGCCAGCAGTTCCCATCAGCCCCAGCATTTT
TRBJ2-3	TRBV20-1	-	-	CSAGATDTQYF	TGCAGTGCAGGTGCGACAGATACGCAGTATTTT
TRBJ2-1	TRBV2	-	-	CASRGGGSTQFF	TGTGCCAGCAGGGGAGGGGGGTCGACCCAGTTCTTC
TRBJ2-3	TRBV9	-	-	CASSAPRGDTQYF	TGTGCCAGCAGCGCACCACGGGGTGATACGCAGTATTTT